These 18 T cell receptor beta chains share one sample of origin, sequenced in a study of preoperative IRX-2 immunotherapy in early breast cancer. This sample's treatment: preoperative locoregional IRX-2 cytokine immunotherapy. The protocol was immunoSEQ multiplex PCR, while the TCRdb copy is restricted to in-frame clones and leaves out a portion. The repertoire has about 42,000 clones, 77% of them found once; the top ten carry approximately 1.1%. This material consisted of tumor tissue, taken after IRX-2 immunotherapy. Source of these receptors: a human donor with breast cancer.

The V gene is TRBV5-1, the J gene TRBJ2-7, with 9 bases identical to TRBD2. V was clipped by 2 bases and J by 7 bases; unmatched bases: 10. Germline CDR1 SGHRS, CDR2 YFSETQ. The CDR3 is 15 amino acids. CDR3 nucleotides: TGCGCCAGCAGCTTTGGCGGGGGGGAAGCTAGAGAGCAGTACTTC. This gives the protein CASSFGGGEAREQYF.

The genes are TRBV19 and TRBJ1-4, with D possibly being TRBD1 (6 bases). Germline CDR1 LNHDA, CDR2 SQIVND (reference sequence). Trimming pared 6 bases from V and 0 bases from J, leaving 23 bases between. This CDR3 spans 19 amino acids. The CDR3 bases are TGTGCCAGTAGCCCCCGAGGGGGAGTGGGAACCGCAACTAATGAAAAACTGTTTTTT. It is translated as CASSPRGGVGTATNEKLFF.

This chain connects TRBV5-1 to TRBJ2-5, with a weak D call TRBD2 (6 bases). Trimming pared 4 bases from V and 4 bases from J, leaving 20 bases between. The CDR3 runs to 16 residues. Germline assignment: CDR1 SGHRS and CDR2 YFSETQ. CDR3 residues: CASSRSGSQRGETQYF. The CDR3 DNA sequence: TGCGCCAGCAGCCGATCCGGGAGCCAGAGGGGAGAGACCCAGTACTTC.

The V gene is TRBV23-1, the J gene TRBJ2-1; TRBD2 matches 10 bases. Being an ORF, TRBV23-1 has a function that is uncertain. The CDR3 consists of 15 residues. V was pared by 6 bases and J by 10 bases, with 12 bases of the junction left unmatched. CDR3 DNA sequence: TGCGCCAGCAGCTTCGGGGCTAGCGGGGGCACGGAGCAGTTCTTC. It is translated as CASSFGASGGTEQFF.

A few counts support this clone. This rearrangement joins TRBV14 to TRBJ2-1; 10 positions match TRBD2. With V trimmed by 1 base and J by 2 bases, 5 bases remained unmatched. This CDR3 contains 17 residues. Germline CDR1 is SGHDN and CDR2 is FVKESK. CDR3 sequence reads: CASSQADGLAAYNEQFF. CDR3 in DNA: TGTGCCAGCAGCCAAGCGGATGGACTAGCGGCCTACAATGAGCAGTTCTTC.

This clone was observed once. The genes are TRBV18 and TRBJ1-1, with 9 bases aligning to TRBD1. The CDR3 is 14 residues long. V gave up 3 bases and J gave up 10 bases; unmatched junction bases: 9. Germline assignment: CDR1 KGHSH and CDR2 LQKENI. CDR3 sequence (DNA): TGTGCCAGCTCACCTGCGGGACAGGGTTCTAGAGCTTTCTTT. Protein product: CASSPAGQGSRAFF.

The rearrangement uses TRBV5-1 and TRBJ2-1; 10 bases are shared with TRBD1. The CDR3 has 14 residues. Germline loops: CDR1 SGHRS, CDR2 YFSETQ. J gave up 5 bases and V 6 bases, and 5 bases lay outside the gene matches. This chain's CDR3 is CASTRQGADNEQFF. The CDR3 nucleotides read TGCGCCAGCACCCGACAGGGGGCCGACAATGAGCAGTTCTTC.

The chain couples TRBV18 to TRBJ2-5; D uncertain. There are 12 residues in the CDR3. Germline CDR1 is KGHSH and CDR2 is LQKENI. V lost 6 bases and J lost 0, with 5 bases in between. The CDR3: CASSPYQETQYF. For the CDR3, the DNA is TGTGCCAGCTCGCCGTACCAAGAGACCCAGTACTTC.

The rearrangement links TRBV18 to TRBJ2-7; D gene ambiguous. CDR3 length equals 13 residues. The V and J ends lost 2 bases and 5 bases respectively, with 10 bases between them. Germline CDR1 reads KGHSH; CDR2 reads LQKENI. CDR3 amino acids: CASSPASANEQYF. The CDR3 DNA is TGTGCCAGCTCACCAGCGTCAGCAAACGAGCAGTACTTC. Drawing the rest from reference TRBV18 and TRBJ2-7, the complete variable domain is NAGVMQNPRHLVRRRGQEARLRCSPMKGHSHVYWYRQLPEEGLKFMVYLQKENIIDESGMPKERFSAEFPKEGPSILRIQQVVRGDSAAYFCASSPASANEQYFGPGTRLTVT.

The V and J genes are TRBV10-2 and TRBJ1-1, with a weak D call TRBD1 (5 bases). CDR3 size: 13 residues. Trimming cost V 3 bases and J 8 bases, with 13 bases left between them. The germline V gene encodes CDR1 WSHSY and CDR2 SAAADI. In DNA form, the CDR3 reads TGCGCCAGCAGTGATTTGCGGCAGGGAGAAGCTTTCTTT. This codes for CASSDLRQGEAFF.

The V gene is TRBV15, the J gene TRBJ2-7, with a possible D match to TRBD2 (5 bases). The germline V and J ends were trimmed by 0 bases and 6 bases, with 15 bases remaining between them. Looked up from germline, CDR1 is LNHNV and CDR2 is YYDKDF (reference sequence). The CDR3 totals 15 residues. The CDR3 bases are TGTGCCACCAGCAGAGATCTGGGGAGTAGGGTCGAGCAGTACTTC. Translated, it gives CATSRDLGSRVEQYF.

CDR3 residues: CASSQASGYYGYTF. CDR3 in DNA: TGTGCCAGCAGTCAGGCCTCGGGTTACTATGGCTACACCTTC. V gene TRBV6-8 combines with J gene TRBJ1-2, with unresolved D. V lost 5 bases, J lost 3 bases, and 13 bases lay in between. This CDR3 is 14 amino acids long. Germline CDR1 reads MNHGY; CDR2 reads SAAAGT.

The V call is TRBV15, the J call TRBJ1-2; D unresolved. The V gene lost 0 bases and the J gene lost 7 bases, with 24 bases spanning the gap. The CDR3 length is 18 residues. CDR1 and CDR2 (germline): LNHNV, YYDKDF (reference sequence). The CDR3 DNA reads as TGTGCCACCAGCAGAGATAGGGCGGTGGTGAGGGAAATCGGTGGCTACACCTTC. Translated, it gives CATSRDRAVVREIGGYTF.

This clone was seen only once. The chain combines TRBV5-1 with TRBJ2-3; 13 positions match TRBD2. Trimming cost V 4 bases and J 5 bases; bases outside gene matches: 10. Germline V gives CDR1 SGHRS, CDR2 YFSETQ. The CDR3 is made up of 17 amino acids. CDR3: CASSPGGLAGAVDTQYF. The CDR3 bases are TGCGCCAGCAGCCCTGGAGGACTAGCGGGAGCGGTAGATACGCAGTATTTT.

The V gene is TRBV11-3, the J gene TRBJ2-7; 12 bases are a match to TRBD1. J lost 2 bases, V lost 4 bases, and 15 bases had no gene match. This CDR3 is 19 amino acids long. Germline V gives CDR1 SGHNT, CDR2 YENEEA. The CDR3 region has the DNA TGTGCCAGCAGCTCGCGTCCCGGGACAGGGGGCTATCGTGCCTACGAGCAGTACTTC. Translating it yields CASSSRPGTGGYRAYEQYF.

The V gene is TRBV6-8, the J gene TRBJ2-7; D gene unclear. This CDR3 contains 17 residues. Germline V CDR1 and CDR2: MNHGY, SAAAGT. V was trimmed by 5 bases and J by 2 bases, leaving 22 bases between them. This CDR3 is CASSRTDPGYSTYEQYF. As DNA, the CDR3 is TGTGCCAGCAGTCGTACTGACCCTGGATATTCTACCTACGAGCAGTACTTC.

J is TRBJ2-2 and V is TRBV14; D unresolved. Trimming took off 4 bases at V and 1 base at J, with 7 bases between the two ends. Germline CDR1 and CDR2: SGHDN and FVKESK. CDR3 length: 14 residues. Here the CDR3 reads CASSLLGNTGELFF. As DNA, the CDR3 is TGTGCCAGCAGCCTCCTGGGGAACACCGGGGAGCTGTTTTTT.

The CDR3 region has the DNA TGTGCCAGCAGCTTGGGCGCGGGGGTACTCTACGAGCAGTACTTC. Translated: CASSLGAGVLYEQYF. This chain joins TRBV11-3 and TRBJ2-7; 7 nucleotides align to TRBD2. CDR1 SGHNT and CDR2 YENEEA come from the germline V gene. CDR3 size: 15 residues. The V segment lost 3 bases and the J segment 3 bases; nucleotides outside the gene matches: 8.